The 19 T cell receptor beta chains reported below all come from one sample, sequenced in a study of human T cells and chemical hapten exposure. Unfractionated whole blood was the source from which total RNA was extracted. Unique molecular identifiers were affixed to discrete cDNA molecules within the library. A single record per CDR3 protein comes from TCRdb applying MiXCR to the reads. The data show roughly 120,000 distinct CDR3 sequences, 8% to 9.5% seen once. The specimen was whole blood. The receptors shown here come from a human donor in good health. Some clones in this sample may be carry-over from other donors' samples.

CDR3 loop: CSARAFGQERYNEQFF. The CDR3 coding sequence is TGCAGTGCTAGAGCCTTCGGACAGGAACGATACAATGAGCAGTTCTTC. This chain uses TRBV20-1 with TRBJ2-1; 7 bases are a match to TRBD1. Germline V lookup: CDR1 DFQATT, CDR2 SNEGSKA (reference sequence). V lost 1 base to trimming and J lost 4 bases; unmatched junction nucleotides: 10. This CDR3 contains 16 residues.

The sample holds many counts of this clonotype. The chain recombines TRBV3-1 with TRBJ2-5, with TRBD1 as a possible D gene (6 bases). Germline lookup yields CDR1 LGHDT and CDR2 YNNKEL (reference sequence). The CDR3 extends over 15 amino acids. Trimming removed 0 bases at V and 3 bases at J, with 11 bases between. CDR3 in amino acids: CASSQDLDSEETQYF. In DNA, the CDR3 is TGTGCCAGCAGCCAAGATTTGGACAGTGAAGAGACCCAGTACTTC.

This clonotype was seen a few times. This chain links TRBV3-1 with TRBJ2-7; the match to TRBD1 covers 9 bases. V shed 4 bases and J 5 bases; nucleotides not matched to a gene: 9. CDR3 length equals 15 residues. Germline-derived CDR1 and CDR2 are LGHDT and YNNKEL (reference sequence). CDR3 region: CASSPRDRVSDEQYF. The CDR3 bases are TGTGCCAGCAGCCCCCGGGACAGGGTTTCCGACGAGCAGTACTTC.

This clonotype was detected only a few times. The V and J genes are TRBV6-4 and TRBJ2-3; 9 nucleotides agree with TRBD2. The CDR3 is 16 residues long. V lost 2 bases, J lost 1 base, and 4 bases stayed unmatched. The germline V gene has CDR1 MRHNA and CDR2 SNTAGT. CDR3 coding DNA: TGTGCCAGCAGTGACGATGCTAGCGGGGGCACAGATACGCAGTATTTT. Its protein product is CASSDDASGGTDTQYF.

Ten or more counts support this clonotype. This chain links TRBV6-4 with TRBJ1-5; D gene ambiguous. Trimming shortened V by 8 bases and J by 1 base, and 9 bases separated the two germline ends. This CDR3 contains 13 residues. Germline assignment: CDR1 MRHNA and CDR2 SNTAGT. Here the CDR3 DNA reads TGTGCCAGCGCCGCCGGCAGCAATCAGCCCCAGCATTTT. Encoded protein: CASAAGSNQPQHF.

A remark on this clonotype: The junction departs from germline at one end; a sequencing error may be responsible. The chain carries TRBV12-3 or TRBV12-4 and TRBJ1-4, with no clear D. This CDR3 has 15 residues. CDR3 in amino acids: CASSLLAATNKKLFF. Here the CDR3 DNA reads TGTGCCAGCAGTTTATTAGCCGCAACTAATAAAAAACTGTTTTTT.

This clonotype was recorded at least ten times. In DNA form, the CDR3 reads TGTGCCAGCAGCTTAGGGGGAACCACTGAAGCTTTCTTT. This sequence encodes CASSLGGTTEAFF. The chain employs TRBV7-9 and TRBJ1-1; D ambiguous. CDR3 length equals 13 residues. V gave up 1 base and J gave up 4 bases, with 7 bases separating them. CDR1 is SEHNR, CDR2 FQNEAQ, per germline (reference sequence). Drawing the rest from reference TRBV7-9 and TRBJ1-1, the complete variable domain is DTGVSQNPRHKITKRGQNVTFRCDPISEHNRLYWYRQTLGQGPEFLTYFQNEAQLEKSRLLSDRFSAERPKGSFSTLEIQRTEQGDSAMYLCASSLGGTTEAFFGQGTRLTVV.

This clonotype was counted a few times. V gene TRBV6-1 combines with J gene TRBJ2-3; TRBD1 matches 7 bases. Looked up from germline, CDR1 is MNHNS and CDR2 is SASEGT. The ends lost 8 bases at V and 6 bases at J; junction bases unmatched: 8. The length of the CDR3 is 13 residues. CDR3 sequence (DNA): TGTGCCAGCGGACCTAGACAGGGCGATACGCAGTATTTT. Amino acid sequence: CASGPRQGDTQYF.

This clonotype was detected only a few times. V and J are TRBV12-3 or TRBV12-4 and TRBJ2-1, with D hard to call. Trimming removed 2 bases at V and 2 bases at J, with 4 bases between. The CDR3 runs to 13 residues. The CDR3 nucleotides read TGTGCCAGCAGTTTACTAGCCTACAATGAGCAGTTCTTC. Encoded protein: CASSLLAYNEQFF.

This chain uses TRBV7-9 with TRBJ1-4; 7 nucleotides align to TRBD1. CDR3 length: 17 residues. CDR1 and CDR2 (germline): SEHNR, FQNEAQ (reference sequence). Trimming at V came to 1 base and at J to 8 bases, leaving 13 bases not matched to a gene. DNA for the CDR3: TGTGCCAGCAGCTTAGGGGCTTCCGGGACAGAAGCGGAAAAACTGTTTTTT. It is translated as CASSLGASGTEAEKLFF. The full variable domain, completed using reference TRBV7-9 and TRBJ1-4, is DTGVSQNPRHKITKRGQNVTFRCDPISEHNRLYWYRQTLGQGPEFLTYFQNEAQLEKSRLLSDRFSAERPKGSFSTLEIQRTEQGDSAMYLCASSLGASGTEAEKLFFGSGTQLSVL.

The table lists this clonotype with many counts. The chain recombines TRBV20-1 with TRBJ1-4, with a weak D call TRBD1 (5 bases). Germline lookup yields CDR1 DFQATT and CDR2 SNEGSKA (reference sequence). Between the trimmed V and J ends, which lost 0 bases and 3 bases, there was a span of 14 bases. This CDR3 is 16 amino acids long. This CDR3 is CSARDKPGPANEKLFF. CDR3 nucleotide sequence: TGCAGTGCTAGAGATAAGCCAGGGCCAGCTAATGAAAAACTGTTTTTT.

This clonotype showed up many times. The chain carries TRBV4-2 and TRBJ2-7; no clear D. Germline CDR1 is LGHNA and CDR2 is YNFKEQ. Trimming left V 0 bases short and J 2 bases short, with 11 bases between. CDR3 length: 15 amino acids. The CDR3 nucleotides read TGTGCCAGCAGCCAAGATGGGGAAGGACCCTACGAGCAGTACTTC. Residues: CASSQDGEGPYEQYF.

The chain has TRBV6-1 and TRBJ2-1, with TRBD2 matching 11 bases. The CDR3 spans 15 residues. V trimming: 8 bases; J trimming: 2 bases; junction bases outside the gene matches: 5. Germline assignment: CDR1 MNHNS and CDR2 SASEGT. The CDR3 nucleotides are TGTGCCAGCGGGGAGACTAGCGGGGCCTACAATGAGCAGTTCTTC. It encodes CASGETSGAYNEQFF.

V usage is TRBV20-1 and J usage is TRBJ2-3; D is tentatively TRBD1 or TRBD2 (5 bases each). V was trimmed by 1 base and J by 4 bases, leaving 15 bases between them. CDR1 DFQATT and CDR2 SNEGSKA come from the germline V gene (reference sequence). The CDR3 extends over 15 amino acids. The CDR3 DNA follows: TGCAGTGCTAGAGGTCGCGGGCAGGGCGCAGATACGCAGTATTTT. As protein: CSARGRGQGADTQYF.

This clonotype has only a few counts. V is TRBV7-8 and J is TRBJ2-3, with TRBD2 matching 10 bases. This CDR3 contains 16 residues. In germline, CDR1 is SGHVS, CDR2 FQNEAQ. Trimming removed 4 bases from V and 7 bases from J; junction bases left unmatched: 11. This CDR3 reads CASSSPTSGVVNTQYF. Here the CDR3 DNA reads TGTGCCAGCAGCTCCCCCACTAGCGGGGTAGTTAATACGCAGTATTTT. Full variable domain (outside the CDR3, taken from reference TRBV7-8 and TRBJ2-3): GAGVSQSPRYKVAKRGQDVALRCDPISGHVSLFWYQQALGQGPEFLTYFQNEAQLDKSGLPSDRFFAERPEGSVSTLKIQRTQQEDSAVYLCASSSPTSGVVNTQYFGPGTRLTVL.

This chain links TRBV30 with TRBJ1-4, with D uncertain. The CDR3 has 11 amino acids. CDR1 GTSNPN and CDR2 SVGIG come from the germline V gene (reference sequence). V was pared by 1 base and J by 7 bases, with 4 bases between. CDR3 sequence reads: CAWSAGEKLFF. CDR3 in DNA: TGTGCCTGGAGTGCTGGTGAAAAACTGTTTTTT.

This sequence joins TRBV5-1 and TRBJ1-2; tentatively, D is TRBD1 (6 bases). CDR1 and CDR2 from the germline V gene are SGHRS and YFSETQ. V was cut by 1 base and J by 1 base, with 11 bases left in between. This CDR3 has 15 residues. The CDR3 bases are TGCGCCAGCAGCTTGTCAGGACAGATTAACTATGGCTACACCTTC. Its translation: CASSLSGQINYGYTF.

CDR3 residues: CASSLASGNTEAFF. The CDR3 region has the DNA TGTGCCAGCAGTCTGGCCTCGGGAAACACTGAAGCTTTCTTT. This chain connects TRBV12-3 or TRBV12-4 to TRBJ1-1, with D unresolved. This CDR3 comprises 14 residues. The V end was cut by 5 bases, the J end by 2 bases, with 12 bases between.

This clonotype was seen more than once but under ten times. The genes are TRBV5-1 and TRBJ1-5; 9 nucleotides match TRBD1. CDR3 size: 16 residues. In germline, CDR1 is SGHRS, CDR2 YFSETQ. Unmatched junction bases numbered 8, after V lost 0 bases and J lost 7 bases. CDR3 amino acids: CASSLAGQGSNQPQHF. The CDR3 nucleotides are TGCGCCAGCAGCTTGGCAGGACAGGGGAGTAACCAGCCCCAGCATTTT.